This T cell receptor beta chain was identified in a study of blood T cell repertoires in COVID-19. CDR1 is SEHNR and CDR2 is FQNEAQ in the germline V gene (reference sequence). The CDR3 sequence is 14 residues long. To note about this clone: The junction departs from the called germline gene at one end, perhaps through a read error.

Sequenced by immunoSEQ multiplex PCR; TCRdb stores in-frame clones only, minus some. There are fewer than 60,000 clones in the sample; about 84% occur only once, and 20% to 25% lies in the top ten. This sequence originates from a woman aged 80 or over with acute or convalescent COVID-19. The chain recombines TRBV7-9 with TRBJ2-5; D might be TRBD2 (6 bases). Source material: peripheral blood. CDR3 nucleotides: TGTGCCAGCAGCCTAGCCCTAGGGAGGGAGACCCAGTACTTC. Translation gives CASSLALGRETQYF.